This passage covers 15 T cell receptor beta chains from one sample sequenced in a study of shared clonotypes between healthy human individuals. Only in-frame clones appear in the TCRdb table, and some are missing; sequencing was by immunoSEQ multiplex PCR. The top ten hold approximately 0.13% of the sample, which has over 2 million clones, around 95% seen once. The sequenced sample consisted of naive CD4+ T cells sorted from blood. Sample subset: CD45RA+ positively selected. These receptor sequences come from a man aged 18 to 29 in good health.

The rearrangement links TRBV7-9 to TRBJ2-5, with D perhaps matching TRBD2 (5 bases). The V gene lost 5 bases and the J gene lost 4 bases, with 14 bases spanning the gap. Per germline, CDR1 SEHNR and CDR2 FQNEAQ (reference sequence). This CDR3 comprises 14 residues. For the CDR3, the DNA is TGTGCCAGCAGCCCGGGGTCTCCGGTAGAGACCCAGTACTTC. Translating gives CASSPGSPVETQYF.

The chain couples TRBV6-5 to TRBJ1-3, with D unclear. Germline V gene lookup returns CDR1 MNHEY and CDR2 SVGAGI. CDR3 size: 12 residues. V lost 9 bases and J lost 2, with 8 bases in between. This CDR3 reads CARRFAGNTIYF. CDR3 DNA: TGTGCCAGGAGGTTCGCTGGAAACACCATATATTTT.

V gene TRBV7-9 combines with J gene TRBJ1-1; possibly TRBD1 for D (5 bases). Germline CDR1 is SEHNR and CDR2 is FQNEAQ (reference sequence). This CDR3 comprises 12 residues. The V and J ends lost 7 bases and 1 base respectively, with 7 bases between them. CDR3 amino acids: CASNDRNTEAFF. The CDR3 DNA sequence: TGTGCCAGCAACGACAGGAACACTGAAGCTTTCTTT.

The V gene is TRBV9, the J gene TRBJ2-5; no reliable D call. The V gene lost 0 bases and the J gene lost 4 bases, with 13 bases spanning the gap. This CDR3 has 15 residues. CDR1 is SGDLS, CDR2 YYNGEE, per germline. The CDR3 nucleotides read TGTGCCAGCAGCGTAGATGGCTATTCTCTAGAGACCCAGTACTTC. Its translation is CASSVDGYSLETQYF.

The CDR3 loop is CASSQDYGGSYEQYF. The DNA for the CDR3 is TGCGCCAGCAGCCAAGATTATGGAGGCTCCTACGAGCAGTACTTC. This rearrangement joins TRBV4-3 to TRBJ2-7, with D perhaps TRBD2 (5 bases). There are 15 residues in the CDR3. Trimming removed 0 bases at V and 0 bases at J, with 9 bases between. The germline V gene has CDR1 LGHNA and CDR2 YSLEER.

This clone was recorded many times. The sample contains more than one DNA sequence encoding this CDR3. The V call is TRBV6-6, the J call TRBJ1-4; D may be TRBD1 (5 bases). This CDR3 comprises 15 residues. The V gene's germline CDR1 is MNHNY and CDR2 SVGAGI (reference sequence). V lost 0 bases to trimming and J lost 2 bases, with 7 bases between them. The CDR3 sequence is CASSYSGGTNEKLFF. The CDR3 DNA follows: TGTGCCAGCAGTTACTCCGGGGGTACTAATGAAAAACTGTTTTTT.

The chain uses TRBV7-9 and TRBJ2-5; no clear D. The CDR3 is 12 residues long. Deletions cut 3 bases from V and 3 bases from J, with 5 bases between. The germline V gene has CDR1 SEHNR and CDR2 FQNEAQ (reference sequence). As DNA, the CDR3 is TGTGCCAGCAGCTTCTCCAAAGAGACCCAGTACTTC. The encoded protein is CASSFSKETQYF.

The chain employs TRBV28 and TRBJ2-1; 7 bases align to TRBD1. CDR3 size: 16 residues. CDR1 MDHEN and CDR2 SYDVKM come from the germline V gene. V lost 4 bases and J lost 4; bases outside the gene matches: 10. Here the CDR3 DNA reads TGTGCCAGCAGTTCCGAGGGGGCAAACGTTTACAATGAGCAGTTCTTC. It is translated as CASSSEGANVYNEQFF.

The chain is built from TRBV19 and TRBJ1-1; D not certain. The CDR3 runs to 14 residues. Germline V gene lookup returns CDR1 LNHDA and CDR2 SQIVND (reference sequence). V lost 3 bases, J lost 1 base, and 9 bases lay in between. DNA for the CDR3: TGTGCCAGTAGTATTCCCCACACGAACACTGAAGCTTTCTTT. As protein: CASSIPHTNTEAFF.

The chain carries TRBV19 and TRBJ1-2, with 9 bases that match TRBD1. The CDR3 extends over 15 amino acids. After removal of 6 bases from V and 8 bases from J, the junction contained 13 bases not matched to a gene. Germline V gene data show CDR1 as LNHDA and CDR2 as SQIVND (reference sequence). CDR3 amino acids: CASSTSWTGAGGYTF. CDR3 DNA sequence: TGTGCCAGTAGCACCTCCTGGACAGGGGCAGGGGGCTACACCTTC.

The CDR3 DNA sequence: TGTGCCACCCAGGGGGTCCAAGAGACCCAGTACTTC. Translated: CATQGVQETQYF. The V gene is TRBV10-3, the J gene TRBJ2-5; 7 bases line up with TRBD1. CDR3 length: 12 residues. Germline V lookup: CDR1 ENHRY, CDR2 SYGVKD. The ends lost 10 bases at V and 1 base at J; junction bases unmatched: 3.

The rearrangement joins TRBV13 to TRBJ2-7; either TRBD1 or TRBD2 may fit D (5 bases each). Trimming took off 5 bases at V and 3 bases at J, with 26 bases between the two ends. CDR3 length equals 18 residues. Germline CDR1 reads PRHDT; CDR2 reads FYEKMQ (reference sequence). This CDR3 reads CASSTYRQIGTANYEQYF. CDR3 nucleotides: TGTGCCAGCAGCACCTATCGTCAGATCGGGACGGCTAACTACGAGCAGTACTTC.

This chain connects TRBV11-2 to TRBJ2-3; perhaps TRBD2 as D (6 bases). The CDR3 has 15 amino acids. Germline V CDR1 and CDR2: SGHAT, FQNNGV. Trimming took off 5 bases at V and 0 bases at J, with 12 bases between the two ends. This chain's CDR3 is CASSTGTHSTDTQYF. The CDR3 nucleotides are TGTGCCAGCAGCACTGGGACTCATAGCACAGATACGCAGTATTTT.

The CDR3 region is CAWSVGWTSGRSGEQYF. The CDR3 DNA reads as TGTGCCTGGAGTGTAGGCTGGACTAGCGGGAGAAGCGGCGAGCAGTACTTC. This sequence joins TRBV30 and TRBJ2-7, with 13 bases identical to TRBD2. Germline CDR1 GTSNPN, CDR2 SVGIG (reference sequence). The CDR3 covers 17 residues. V gave up 0 bases and J gave up 6 bases; unmatched junction bases: 11.

V and J are TRBV14 and TRBJ2-3; no clear D. In germline, CDR1 is SGHDN, CDR2 FVKESK. V dropped 8 bases and J dropped 0 bases, with 9 bases sitting between them. The length of the CDR3 is 13 residues. This CDR3 is CASGRLSTDTQYF. The CDR3, as DNA: TGTGCCAGCGGACGGCTTAGCACAGATACGCAGTATTTT.